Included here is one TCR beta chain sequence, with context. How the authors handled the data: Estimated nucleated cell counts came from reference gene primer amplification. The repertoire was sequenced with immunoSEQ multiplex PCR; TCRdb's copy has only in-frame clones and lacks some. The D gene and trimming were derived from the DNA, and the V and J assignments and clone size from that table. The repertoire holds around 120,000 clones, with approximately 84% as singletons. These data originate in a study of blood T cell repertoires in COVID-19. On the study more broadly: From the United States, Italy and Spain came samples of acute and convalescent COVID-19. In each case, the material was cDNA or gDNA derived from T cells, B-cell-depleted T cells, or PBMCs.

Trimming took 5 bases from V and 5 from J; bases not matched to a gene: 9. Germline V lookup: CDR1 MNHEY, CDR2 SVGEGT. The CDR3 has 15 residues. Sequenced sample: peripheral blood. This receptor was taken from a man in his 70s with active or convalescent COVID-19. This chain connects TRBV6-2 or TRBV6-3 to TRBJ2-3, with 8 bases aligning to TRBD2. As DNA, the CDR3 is TGTGCCAGCAGTAACTTCGGGGGGGGTTTAGATACGCAGTATTTT. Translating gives CASSNFGGGLDTQYF.